The 31 T cell receptor beta chains presented below share a single source sample, sequenced in a study of T cells in localized non-small cell lung cancer. The method was immunoSEQ multiplex PCR; TCRdb's version includes in-frame clones alone and lacks a portion of them. The repertoire consists of about 16,000 clones, with around 84% occurring once and the leading ten covering about 24%. The sample in question was peripheral blood, obtained before any cancer treatment. Receptors were obtained from a male donor at least 60 years old with stage I lung adenocarcinoma.

The gene calls are TRBV28 and TRBJ2-7; TRBD2 might be the D (7 bases). Looked up from germline, CDR1 is MDHEN and CDR2 is SYDVKM. V lost 10 bases to trimming and J lost 2 bases, with 21 bases between them. The CDR3 sequence is 15 residues long. CDR3 DNA: TGTGCCATCTCAAAGGGGGGGCGGCCCCCCTACGAGCAGTACTTC. Translating gives CAISKGGRPPYEQYF.

The chain recombines TRBV6-6 with TRBJ2-3; 7 bases agree with TRBD2. With 6 bases clipped from V and 4 bases from J, the junction kept 10 bases outside the gene matches. The CDR3 loop spans 15 amino acids. Germline CDR1 and CDR2: MNHNY and SVGAGI (reference sequence). CDR3: CASRKASGGSDTQYF. The CDR3 DNA sequence: TGTGCCAGCAGAAAAGCTAGCGGAGGGTCAGATACGCAGTATTTT.

The chain employs TRBV2 and TRBJ2-2; 7 bases agree with TRBD1. V gave up 6 bases and J gave up 5 bases; unmatched junction bases: 3. The germline CDR1 and CDR2 sequences are SNHLY and FYNNEI. The CDR3 totals 13 residues. The CDR3 DNA follows: TGTGCCAGCAGCGGGGACAGTACCGGGGAGCTGTTTTTT. This codes for CASSGDSTGELFF.

The J gene is TRBJ1-1, the V gene TRBV5-8; no clear D. Trimming cost V 0 bases and J 5 bases, with 11 bases left between them. Germline CDR1 SGHTS, CDR2 YDEGEE. The CDR3 extends over 14 amino acids. CDR3 amino acids: CASSLGQTKTEAFF. The CDR3 DNA reads as TGTGCCAGCAGCTTGGGCCAAACGAAGACTGAAGCTTTCTTT.

The V gene is TRBV5-4, the J gene TRBJ2-1, with D possibly matching TRBD1 (6 bases). V was shortened by 0 bases and J by 1 base, with 11 bases between the two germline ends. This CDR3 contains 16 residues. In germline, CDR1 is SGHNT, CDR2 YYREEE (reference sequence). The CDR3 reads CASSLGGTTSYNEQFF. DNA of the CDR3: TGTGCCAGCAGCTTGGGGGGGACAACGTCCTACAATGAGCAGTTCTTC.

The chain couples TRBV5-1 to TRBJ2-3; D call uncertain. The CDR3 extends over 16 amino acids. V was pared by 1 base and J by 2 bases, with 14 bases between. CDR1 and CDR2 from the germline V gene are SGHRS and YFSETQ. The CDR3: CASSLRASRATDTQYF. CDR3 in DNA: TGCGCCAGCAGCTTGCGGGCAAGTCGCGCCACAGATACGCAGTATTTT.

The V call is TRBV20-1, the J call TRBJ2-1; no clear D gene. CDR3 length: 10 residues. Germline assignment: CDR1 DFQATT and CDR2 SNEGSKA (reference sequence). The V gene lost 4 bases and the J gene lost 6 bases, with 4 bases spanning the gap. CDR3 sequence reads: CSAKRNEQFF. In nucleotides, the CDR3 is TGCAGTGCTAAGCGCAATGAGCAGTTCTTC.

The chain couples TRBV28 to TRBJ2-1, with D perhaps being TRBD1 or TRBD2 (5 bases each). With 5 bases removed from V and 10 bases from J, the gap between germline ends came to 21 bases. In germline, CDR1 is MDHEN, CDR2 SYDVKM. This CDR3 is built from 15 residues. CDR3 in DNA: TGTGCCAGCAGTCCAACCGGGACCGCCGTTCGCGAGCAGTTCTTC. It yields the protein CASSPTGTAVREQFF.

This clone was detected only once. The chain is built from TRBV6-6 and TRBJ2-7, with D unresolved. CDR1 MNHNY and CDR2 SVGAGI come from the germline V gene (reference sequence). CDR3 size: 14 residues. V shed 2 bases and J shed 5 bases, with 13 bases lying between them. For the CDR3, the DNA is TGTGCCAGCAGTTACACGGACGGAGCCGACGAGCAGTACTTC. This codes for CASSYTDGADEQYF.

This chain joins TRBV5-8 and TRBJ2-1, with a possible D match to TRBD2 (6 bases). Germline CDR1 SGHTS, CDR2 YDEGEE. The CDR3 extends over 16 amino acids. Trimming took 4 bases from V and 2 from J, leaving 16 bases between them. The CDR3 coding sequence is TGTGCCAGCAGCGAAGGAGGGCCGACCACCTACAATGAGCAGTTCTTC. It specifies CASSEGGPTTYNEQFF.

The chain has TRBV6-5 and TRBJ1-3, with D tentatively TRBD1 (6 bases). V lost 4 bases, J lost 0 bases, and 7 bases lay in between. CDR1 MNHEY and CDR2 SVGAGI come from the germline V gene. The CDR3 has 14 residues. The CDR3 nucleotides read TGTGCCAGCAGTTCGACAGGCTCTGGAAACACCATATATTTT. Its protein is CASSSTGSGNTIYF.

The gene calls are TRBV5-1 and TRBJ2-3; D remains unclear. V shed 6 bases and J shed 0 bases, with 17 bases lying between them. Germline V gives CDR1 SGHRS, CDR2 YFSETQ. This CDR3 is built from 16 residues. CDR3 nucleotide sequence: TGCGCCAGCAACCCCCGCGGTGGAGCCAGCACAGATACGCAGTATTTT. Translated: CASNPRGGASTDTQYF.

The V call is TRBV6-5, the J call TRBJ1-4; D is ambiguous. Deletions cut 4 bases from V and 14 bases from J, with 20 bases between. The germline V gene has CDR1 MNHEY and CDR2 SVGAGI. The CDR3 extends over 14 amino acids. The CDR3, as DNA: TGTGCCAGCAGTTCTACTTTCGACCCCCAGAACCTGTTTTTT. Translated, it gives CASSSTFDPQNLFF.

CDR3 DNA sequence: TGTGCCAGCAGGCCCACAGCGAACACTGAAGCTTTCTTT. Translation gives CASRPTANTEAFF. The J gene is TRBJ1-1, the V gene TRBV6-6; no reliable D call. The CDR3 extends over 13 amino acids. V dropped 6 bases and J dropped 1 base, with 9 bases sitting between them. Germline CDR1 is MNHNY and CDR2 is SVGAGI (reference sequence).

The table lists this clone with a count of one. The chain couples TRBV29-1 to TRBJ2-1, with D possibly matching TRBD2 (5 bases). The CDR3 is 13 amino acids. The germline V and J ends were trimmed by 4 bases and 1 base, with 8 bases remaining between them. Germline V CDR1 and CDR2: SQVTM, ANQGSEA. CDR3 DNA sequence: TGCAGCGTTGCGGGGAATTCCTACAATGAGCAGTTCTTC. This gives the protein CSVAGNSYNEQFF.

This clone was picked up one time. The CDR3 DNA follows: TGTGCCAGCAGTTACAATGGGGATTCCTACAATGAGCAGTTCTTC. As protein: CASSYNGDSYNEQFF. The V call is TRBV6-6, the J call TRBJ2-1; D not certain. Per germline, CDR1 MNHNY and CDR2 SVGAGI (reference sequence). The CDR3 runs to 15 residues. Trimming cost V 2 bases and J 1 base, with 9 bases left between them.

The chain links TRBV5-1 to TRBJ2-7; 12 bases match TRBD1. Germline V gene data show CDR1 as SGHRS and CDR2 as YFSETQ. V shed 3 bases, J shed 7 bases, and the junction held 11 bases outside the gene matches. The CDR3 has 16 amino acids. In DNA, the CDR3 is TGCGCCAGCAGCTCGCCCCCGGGACAGGGGGCGGGAGAGCAGTACTTC. It encodes CASSSPPGQGAGEQYF.

In nucleotides, the CDR3 is TGCGCCAGCAGCCAAGGGAACAGGGCCGTCAATGGCTACACCTTC. Protein: CASSQGNRAVNGYTF. This sequence joins TRBV4-3 and TRBJ1-2; a possible D gene is TRBD1 (6 bases). Germline CDR1 LGHNA, CDR2 YSLEER. Trimming shortened V by 1 base and J by 6 bases, and 15 bases separated the two germline ends. The CDR3 has 15 residues.

The chain couples TRBV2 to TRBJ1-2; 8 nucleotides match TRBD1. The CDR3 is made up of 14 amino acids. Germline V CDR1 and CDR2: SNHLY, FYNNEI. V was clipped by 6 bases and J by 4 bases; unmatched bases: 7. In DNA, the CDR3 is TGTGCCAGCAGGTCGACAGGGGTCGGCTATGGCTACACCTTC. This translates into CASRSTGVGYGYTF.

The chain is built from TRBV11-2 and TRBJ1-4; D is possibly TRBD1 (6 bases). Germline loops: CDR1 SGHAT, CDR2 FQNNGV. The CDR3 consists of 14 residues. The V end was cut by 3 bases, the J end by 8 bases, with 13 bases between. The chain's CDR3 is CASSLGQGKEKLFF. The CDR3 bases are TGTGCCAGCAGCTTGGGGCAGGGGAAAGAAAAACTGTTTTTT.

This clone appeared a single time. The chain joins TRBV7-8 to TRBJ1-5; 9 bases fit TRBD1. Looked up from germline, CDR1 is SGHVS and CDR2 is FQNEAQ. V gave up 5 bases and J gave up 5 bases; unmatched junction bases: 7. The CDR3 has 15 amino acids. The CDR3 DNA follows: TGTGCCAGCAGCCTCCGGGACAGGGTTTATCAGCCCCAGCATTTT. Translated, it gives CASSLRDRVYQPQHF.

The chain carries TRBV7-2 and TRBJ2-3; D is unresolved. This CDR3 has 13 amino acids. CDR1 and CDR2 from the germline V gene are SGHTA and FQGNSA. The V end was cut by 5 bases, the J end by 2 bases, with 8 bases between. The CDR3 loop reads CASSPPHTDTQYF. For the CDR3, the DNA is TGTGCCAGCAGCCCACCTCACACAGATACGCAGTATTTT.

The rearrangement links TRBV5-4 to TRBJ1-2; perhaps TRBD1 as D (6 bases). The CDR3 is 14 residues long. V shed 2 bases and J shed 8 bases, with 16 bases lying between them. The germline CDR1 and CDR2 sequences are SGHNT and YYREEE (reference sequence). The CDR3 spells CASSLGGRSDGYTF. The DNA for the CDR3 is TGTGCCAGCAGCTTAGGGGGGCGCTCAGACGGCTACACCTTC.

The chain couples TRBV15 to TRBJ2-3; 9 bases agree with TRBD2. This CDR3 is 15 amino acids long. Trimming at V came to 5 bases and at J to 3 bases, leaving 6 bases not matched to a gene. The V gene's germline CDR1 is LNHNV and CDR2 YYDKDF (reference sequence). The CDR3 region is CATSYSGSETDTQYF. CDR3 bases: TGTGCCACCAGCTATAGCGGGAGTGAAACAGATACGCAGTATTTT.

This clone has more than one count but fewer than ten. The V and J genes are TRBV5-1 and TRBJ1-4; 9 nucleotides line up with TRBD1. The J segment lost 3 bases and the V segment lost 3 bases, leaving 9 bases of the junction unmatched. CDR3 length: 17 residues. Germline values: CDR1 SGHRS, CDR2 YFSETQ. CDR3 sequence (DNA): TGCGCCAGCAGCTCCGACGGACAGGGGATATCTAATGAAAAACTGTTTTTT. As protein: CASSSDGQGISNEKLFF.

The chain recombines TRBV2 with TRBJ1-3, with TRBD1 matching 8 bases. Germline CDR1 is SNHLY and CDR2 is FYNNEI. V was clipped by 5 bases and J by 1 base; unmatched bases: 10. The CDR3 is 17 residues long. CDR3 amino acids: CASSSRQGLYSGNTIYF. The DNA for the CDR3 is TGTGCCAGCAGTAGTAGACAGGGGCTTTATTCTGGAAACACCATATATTTT.

The J gene is TRBJ2-5, the V gene TRBV11-2; 9 bases fit TRBD2. V trimming: 1 base; J trimming: 5 bases; junction bases outside the gene matches: 11. Germline V lookup: CDR1 SGHAT, CDR2 FQNNGV. The CDR3 extends over 17 amino acids. The CDR3 here is CASSLVANLAGGETQYF. CDR3 nucleotides: TGTGCCAGCAGCTTAGTGGCAAATCTGGCGGGGGGGGAGACCCAGTACTTC.

The chain joins TRBV27 to TRBJ1-4; D might be TRBD1 (5 bases). The CDR3 loop spans 15 amino acids. The V end lost 6 bases, the J end lost 4 bases, and 15 bases lay between the germline ends. Germline V CDR1 and CDR2: MNHEY, SMNVEV (reference sequence). CDR3 loop: CASRGPGGSNEKLFF. CDR3 bases: TGTGCCAGCAGAGGTCCCGGGGGGAGTAATGAAAAACTGTTTTTT.

The chain employs TRBV2 and TRBJ2-3; D is unresolved. CDR1 and CDR2 (germline): SNHLY, FYNNEI. The CDR3 extends over 13 amino acids. The germline V and J ends were trimmed by 5 bases and 6 bases, with 12 bases remaining between them. This CDR3 reads CASSYSGDDTQYF. CDR3 DNA: TGTGCCAGCAGTTACTCCGGAGACGATACGCAGTATTTT.

The chain recombines TRBV29-1 with TRBJ1-2; TRBD1 agrees at 7 bases. CDR1 is SQVTM and CDR2 is ANQGSEA in the germline V gene. Trimming removed 6 bases from V and 5 bases from J; junction bases left unmatched: 6. This CDR3 contains 12 residues. The CDR3, as DNA: TGCAGCGTGGACGACAGGGATTATGGCTACACCTTC. Translating gives CSVDDRDYGYTF.

This chain joins TRBV19 and TRBJ2-5; unclear D gene. V was cut by 9 bases and J by 4 bases, with 15 bases left in between. CDR1 is LNHDA and CDR2 is SQIVND in the germline V gene (reference sequence). The CDR3 is 13 amino acids. The CDR3 loop is CASSAGRLETQYF. CDR3 bases: TGTGCCAGCAGCGCCGGCAGGCTAGAGACCCAGTACTTC.